These 26 T cell receptor beta chains originate from one sample sequenced in a study of cytomegalovirus exposure and HLA in healthy donors (dated by TCRdb to about 2017). Receptor libraries were prepared by the immunoSEQ multiplex PCR assay. For the multiplex PCR, a mixture combining 60 forward primers for TCR Vbeta segments and 13 reverse primers for TCR Jbeta segments was used. TCRdb limited this immuneACCESS table to in-frame rearrangements with V and J called. A share of clones is missing; checked studies link under half to unresolved V genes, and the rest is unexplained. The sample profile shows under 150,000 clones; about 84% of them were found once. The ten largest clones add up to about 6.6% of the sample. Material for sequencing was PBMCs. These receptors were collected from a woman between 35 and 50 years old in good health and CMV-seropositive.

The chain is built from TRBV28 and TRBJ2-7; 8 nucleotides line up with TRBD1. CDR3 length: 13 amino acids. The V and J ends lost 3 bases and 4 bases, in that order; junction bases with no gene match: 2. The germline V gene encodes CDR1 MDHEN and CDR2 SYDVKM. CDR3 amino acids: CASSFGQGYEQYF. Here the CDR3 DNA reads TGTGCCAGCAGTTTCGGACAGGGTTACGAGCAGTACTTC.

This clone was seen a few times. This rearrangement joins TRBV7-3 to TRBJ2-2, with D possibly TRBD2 on 6 matching bases. The V gene's germline CDR1 is SGHTA and CDR2 FQGTGA. This CDR3 has 16 residues. Deletions cut 1 base from V and 1 base from J, with 10 bases between. The CDR3 coding sequence is TGTGCCAGCAGCTTAATGGGACTGGGGAACACCGGGGAGCTGTTTTTT. Translation gives CASSLMGLGNTGELFF. Full variable domain (outside the CDR3, taken from reference TRBV7-3 and TRBJ2-2): GAGVSQTPSNKVTEKGKYVELRCDPISGHTALYWYRQSLGQGPEFLIYFQGTGAADDSGLPNDRFFAVRPEGSVSTLKIQRTERGDSAVYLCASSLMGLGNTGELFFGEGSRLTVL.

This chain links TRBV4-2 with TRBJ2-7; D gene uncertain. V was shortened by 0 bases and J by 5 bases, with 8 bases between the two germline ends. Germline assignment: CDR1 LGHNA and CDR2 YNFKEQ. CDR3 size: 13 residues. This chain's CDR3 is CASSQEATDEQYF. In nucleotides, the CDR3 is TGTGCCAGCAGCCAAGAGGCCACCGACGAGCAGTACTTC.

In DNA, the CDR3 is TGTGCCAGTAGTAACCAGCGGGAGGTTACCTACGAGCAGTACTTC. This sequence encodes CASSNQREVTYEQYF. The chain carries TRBV19 and TRBJ2-7; 9 bases align to TRBD2. The CDR3 is made up of 15 amino acids. The trim removed 4 bases at V and 2 bases at J, leaving 6 bases unmatched. Germline CDR1 reads LNHDA; CDR2 reads SQIVND (reference sequence).

Remarks on this clone: Different DNA sequences within this sample yield the same CDR3. The chain carries TRBV6-5 and TRBJ1-6; 9 nucleotides line up with TRBD1. The CDR3 length is 15 residues. Looked up from germline, CDR1 is MNHEY and CDR2 is SVGAGI. The trim removed 0 bases at V and 8 bases at J, leaving 2 bases unmatched. In DNA, the CDR3 is TGTGCCAGCAGTTACTCTCGGACAGGGGATTCACCCCTCCACTTT. Its protein product is CASSYSRTGDSPLHF.

The genes are TRBV6-5 and TRBJ2-7; the D gene is possibly TRBD1 (5 bases). The CDR3 loop spans 15 amino acids. V was cut by 0 bases and J by 8 bases, with 17 bases left in between. Looked up from germline, CDR1 is MNHEY and CDR2 is SVGAGI. CDR3 protein: CASSYSGQGIGKQYF. DNA of the CDR3: TGTGCCAGCAGTTACTCTGGGCAGGGCATCGGTAAGCAGTACTTC.

The chain couples TRBV11-2 to TRBJ2-7, with a tentative D call TRBD1 (5 bases). The germline CDR1 and CDR2 sequences are SGHAT and FQNNGV. The CDR3 extends over 16 amino acids. V shed 3 bases and J shed 4 bases, with 19 bases lying between them. The CDR3 sequence is CASSFRGRTDAYEQYF. CDR3 coding DNA: TGTGCCAGCAGCTTTAGGGGAAGAACAGACGCTTACGAGCAGTACTTC.

The CDR3 sequence: CASSEQPTDGELFF. The CDR3 coding sequence is TGTGCCAGCAGTGAACAGCCCACGGACGGGGAGCTGTTTTTT. The rearrangement uses TRBV6-5 and TRBJ2-2; D gene ambiguous. Germline CDR1 and CDR2: MNHEY and SVGAGI. There are 14 residues in the CDR3. The V end lost 5 bases, the J end lost 7 bases, and 14 bases lay between the germline ends.

The chain recombines TRBV18 with TRBJ2-1; D is perhaps TRBD2 (6 bases). The germline V and J ends were trimmed by 1 base and 6 bases, with 16 bases remaining between them. CDR1 is KGHSH and CDR2 is LQKENI in the germline V gene. The CDR3 runs 16 residues. This chain's CDR3 is CASSPLAGSTGNEQFF. CDR3 nucleotides: TGTGCCAGCTCACCACTCGCCGGGAGTACAGGCAATGAGCAGTTCTTC.

The J gene is TRBJ1-2, the V gene TRBV13, with 12 nucleotides matching TRBD1. CDR1 is PRHDT, CDR2 FYEKMQ, per germline (reference sequence). V lost 0 bases, J lost 10 bases, and 9 bases stayed unmatched. The CDR3 runs 16 residues. The chain's CDR3 is CASSLGPGTGGMDYTF. CDR3 nucleotide sequence: TGTGCCAGCAGCTTAGGGCCCGGGACAGGGGGCATGGACTACACCTTC. Filled out from reference TRBV13 and TRBJ1-2, the complete variable domain reads AAGVIQSPRHLIKEKRETATLKCYPIPRHDTVYWYQQGPGQDPQFLISFYEKMQSDKGSIPDRFSAQQFSDYHSELNMSSLELGDSALYFCASSLGPGTGGMDYTFGSGTRLTVV.

The rearrangement links TRBV15 to TRBJ1-4; TRBD1 matches 7 bases. The junction had 7 bases not matched to a gene; V was cut back by 0 bases and J by 3 bases. The CDR3 loop spans 17 amino acids. Germline V gives CDR1 LNHNV, CDR2 YYDKDF (reference sequence). The CDR3 region has the DNA TGTGCCACCAGCAGAGAGTCAGCAGGGGGGTCTAATGAAAAACTGTTTTTT. Its protein product is CATSRESAGGSNEKLFF.

This chain joins TRBV6-1 and TRBJ2-3; no definite D call. Deletions cut 8 bases from V and 0 bases from J, with 12 bases between. CDR3 size: 14 residues. The V gene's germline CDR1 is MNHNS and CDR2 SASEGT. The CDR3 sequence: CASRLAVSTDTQYF. Here the CDR3 DNA reads TGTGCCAGCCGGTTGGCGGTTAGCACAGATACGCAGTATTTT.

The J gene is TRBJ2-5, the V gene TRBV6-1, with D possibly being TRBD2 (6 bases). This CDR3 is 12 amino acids long. Trimming stripped 3 bases from V and 4 bases from J, with 6 bases between. Germline V gives CDR1 MNHNS, CDR2 SASEGT. DNA of the CDR3: TGTGCCAGCAGTGAGGGGGGAGAGACCCAGTACTTC. Its translation: CASSEGGETQYF.

The chain uses TRBV4-2 and TRBJ2-3; the D gene is possibly TRBD2 (5 bases). This CDR3 has 17 residues. Trimming took 1 base from V and 0 from J, leaving 14 bases between them. Germline lookup yields CDR1 LGHNA and CDR2 YNFKEQ. In DNA form, the CDR3 reads TGTGCCAGCAGCCAAGGGGTACCAGCGGATAGCACAGATACGCAGTATTTT. Protein product: CASSQGVPADSTDTQYF.

The sample holds a few counts of this clone. This chain links TRBV9 with TRBJ2-5; a possible D gene is TRBD1 (6 bases). Germline CDR1 and CDR2: SGDLS and YYNGEE. Trimming shortened V by 4 bases and J by 1 base, and 11 bases separated the two germline ends. The length of the CDR3 is 14 residues. The DNA for the CDR3 is TGTGCCAGCAGCCCCGGACAGCCCCAAGAGACCCAGTACTTC. Protein sequence: CASSPGQPQETQYF.

This rearrangement joins TRBV5-1 to TRBJ1-1; D unresolved. The V gene's germline CDR1 is SGHRS and CDR2 YFSETQ. Trimming pared 5 bases from V and 0 bases from J, leaving 8 bases between. CDR3 length: 13 amino acids. The CDR3 here is CASSPGLNTEAFF. The CDR3 nucleotides are TGCGCCAGCAGTCCAGGATTGAACACTGAAGCTTTCTTT.

The chain uses TRBV7-2 and TRBJ1-2; tentative D call: TRBD1 (5 bases). This CDR3 has 14 residues. Germline values: CDR1 SGHTA, CDR2 FQGNSA. Between the trimmed V and J ends, which lost 1 base and 1 base, there was a span of 7 bases. CDR3 in DNA: TGTGCCAGCAGCTTAGGGGGGGGTAACTATGGCTACACCTTC. This translates into CASSLGGGNYGYTF.

With regard to this clone: Relative to the germline gene, one junction end is altered; a read error may explain this. The genes are TRBV7-9 and TRBJ1-2; 8 bases map to TRBD1. Germline V gene lookup returns CDR1 SEHNR and CDR2 FQNEAQ (reference sequence). This CDR3 is built from 16 residues. The CDR3 DNA reads as TGTTCCAGCAGCAAAGGACAGGGATGGACTGGCTATGGCTACACCTTC. This encodes CSSSKGQGWTGYGYTF.

The chain uses TRBV5-1 and TRBJ2-1, with D uncertain. V lost 7 bases to trimming and J lost 5 bases, with 7 bases between them. The CDR3 has 11 amino acids. Germline-derived CDR1 and CDR2 are SGHRS and YFSETQ. Here the CDR3 DNA reads TGCGCCAGCGGAGACCACAATGAGCAGTTCTTC. Encoded protein: CASGDHNEQFF.

The rearrangement joins TRBV28 to TRBJ2-1; 11 nucleotides line up with TRBD2. Germline values: CDR1 MDHEN, CDR2 SYDVKM. This CDR3 comprises 15 residues. The J segment lost 6 bases and the V segment lost 5 bases, leaving 6 bases of the junction unmatched. Here the CDR3 reads CASSHWTSGSNEQFF. Written as DNA, the CDR3 is TGTGCCAGCAGTCACTGGACTAGCGGGTCCAATGAGCAGTTCTTC.

The rearrangement uses TRBV21-1 and TRBJ2-7; TRBD2 is the table's D call, not checked against the DNA. TRBV21-1 is deemed a pseudogene. The CDR3 covers 11 residues. The DNA of the CDR3 is TGTGCCAGCAGCAAAGGTAACGAGCAGTACTTC. Translating gives CASSKGNEQYF.

This clone was observed a single time. The chain couples TRBV29-1 to TRBJ1-2, with D uncertain. Germline V gene data show CDR1 as SQVTM and CDR2 as ANQGSEA. The length of the CDR3 is 13 residues. The V gene lost 7 bases and the J gene lost 4 bases, with 16 bases spanning the gap. CDR3 amino acids: CSARNSFSYGYTF. The CDR3 coding sequence is TGCAGCGCCCGAAACAGCTTTAGCTATGGCTACACCTTC.

J is TRBJ1-1 and V is TRBV18; no clear D gene. The CDR3 has 13 amino acids. The germline V gene has CDR1 KGHSH and CDR2 LQKENI. The germline V and J ends were trimmed by 0 bases and 3 bases, with 5 bases remaining between them. The chain's CDR3 is CASSPPTYTEAFF. The CDR3 DNA reads as TGTGCCAGCTCACCACCAACTTACACTGAAGCTTTCTTT.

J is TRBJ1-4 and V is TRBV6-5; TRBD1 might be the D (5 bases). This CDR3 is built from 14 residues. Germline loops: CDR1 MNHEY, CDR2 SVGAGI. V was trimmed by 0 bases and J by 10 bases, leaving 12 bases between them. The CDR3 here is CASSYSPGGAKLFF. The CDR3 region has the DNA TGTGCCAGCAGTTACTCCCCAGGAGGGGCAAAACTGTTTTTT.

The genes are TRBV5-4 and TRBJ2-5; 9 nucleotides align to TRBD2. Germline V gene lookup returns CDR1 SGHNT and CDR2 YYREEE (reference sequence). CDR3 length equals 16 residues. Trimming at V came to 4 bases and at J to 6 bases, leaving 13 bases not matched to a gene. The CDR3 bases are TGTGCCAGCAGCCCCCCCCGGGCGGGAGGGGGAAAGACCCAGTACTTC. It specifies CASSPPRAGGGKTQYF. Full variable domain (remainder filled in from reference TRBV5-4 and TRBJ2-5): ETGVTQSPTHLIKTRGQQVTLRCSSQSGHNTVSWYQQALGQGPQFIFQYYREEENGRGNFPPRFSGLQFPNYSSELNVNALELDDSALYLCASSPPRAGGGKTQYFGPGTRLLVL.

This clone was found once. The V call is TRBV7-3, the J call TRBJ2-5; the match to TRBD2 covers 8 bases. V lost 4 bases to trimming and J lost 5 bases; unmatched junction nucleotides: 9. From germline, CDR1 is SGHTA and CDR2 FQGTGA. This CDR3 has 15 amino acids. The CDR3 sequence: CASSSHGLAGETQYF. The CDR3 DNA follows: TGTGCCAGCAGCTCCCACGGACTAGCTGGCGAGACCCAGTACTTC.